A selection of T cell receptor beta chains follows, all from one sample in a study of blood T cell repertoires in COVID-19. Assay: immunoSEQ multiplex PCR; the TCRdb copy retains only in-frame clones and omits some. The sample comprises some 80,000 clones, roughly three quarters of which are singletons, and approximately 34% rests with the top ten. Sequences were obtained from peripheral blood. These receptors were collected from a man in his sixties with COVID-19, enrolled during active disease. Both conserved end residues are part of each CDR3. A D gene is named only where the DNA matches it firmly. Not all rows give a size; the values are once, few, many and, for expanded clones, a class.

D: .; size: .; J: TRBJ1-4; V: TRBV18; DNA: TGTGCCAGCTCACCAGCGATTAATGAAAAACTGTTTTTT; CDR3: CASSPAINEKLFF
D: TRBD1; size: .; J: TRBJ2-1; V: TRBV7-9; DNA: TGTGCCAGCAGCTCGGGACAGGGATACAATGAGCAGTTCTTC; CDR3: CASSSGQGYNEQFF
D: .; size: .; J: TRBJ2-2; V: TRBV10-3; DNA: TGTGCCGTCTTGGGGGGTACCGGGGAGCTGTTTTTT; CDR3: CAVLGGTGELFF
D: .; size: .; J: TRBJ2-7; V: TRBV27; DNA: TGTGCCAGCAGTCTCCGGGGGGCGCGGTACGAGCAGTACTTC; CDR3: CASSLRGARYEQYF
D: .; size: .; J: TRBJ2-6; V: TRBV9; DNA: TGTGCCAGCAGCGCCGGGAGTCTAGGGGCCAACGTCCTGACTTTC; CDR3: CASSAGSLGANVLTF
D: .; size: few; J: TRBJ2-6; V: TRBV19; DNA: TGTGCCAGCACCCCGGAGAACCTCTCTGGGGCCAACGTCCTGACTTTC; CDR3: CASTPENLSGANVLTF
D: TRBD1; size: .; J: TRBJ1-1; V: TRBV5-4; DNA: TGTGCCAGCAGCTTGACAGGGGGCGCGAGGGGCACTGAAGCTTTCTTT; CDR3: CASSLTGGARGTEAFF
D: TRBD2; size: .; J: TRBJ2-7; V: TRBV9; DNA: TGTGCCAGCAGCATCGCTAGCGGGAGCTCCTACGAGCAGTACTTC; CDR3: CASSIASGSSYEQYF
D: .; size: .; J: TRBJ2-3; V: TRBV5-1; DNA: TGCGCCAGCAGCTTTCGCGGGGAAAGCACAGATACGCAGTATTTT; CDR3: CASSFRGESTDTQYF
D: TRBD1; size: few; J: TRBJ1-1; V: TRBV27; DNA: TGTGCCAGCAGTCCCATACAGGGGTTGCGGGTAGCTTTCTTT; CDR3: CASSPIQGLRVAFF
D: TRBD2; size: .; J: TRBJ2-5; V: TRBV9; DNA: TGTGCCAGCAGCGTGAGAGGGGCGGGAGCTGAGACCCAGTACTTC; CDR3: CASSVRGAGAETQYF
D: .; size: .; J: TRBJ2-4; V: TRBV4-3; DNA: TGCGCCAGCAGCCAAGATTTCGAGGTCCCCAAAAACATTCAGTACTTC; CDR3: CASSQDFEVPKNIQYF
D: TRBD2; size: .; J: TRBJ2-1; V: TRBV4-3; DNA: TGCGCCAGCAGCCAAGATCGACTAGCCGATGAGCAGTTCTTC; CDR3: CASSQDRLADEQFF
D: .; size: few; J: TRBJ2-7; V: TRBV4-3; DNA: TGCGCCAGCAGCCTCGAGCGGTCGAGCTCCTACGAGCAGTACTTC; CDR3: CASSLERSSSYEQYF
D: TRBD2; size: .; J: TRBJ2-3; V: TRBV5-1; DNA: TGCGCCAGCAGCTTGGGACTAGCGGGGGGGCAAGATACGCAGTATTTT; CDR3: CASSLGLAGGQDTQYF
D: TRBD1; size: .; J: TRBJ2-5; V: TRBV25-1; DNA: TGTGCCAGCAGAAAGGGGGCCCCAGAGACCCAGTACTTC; CDR3: CASRKGAPETQYF
D: TRBD1; size: .; J: TRBJ2-3; V: TRBV5-1; DNA: TGCGCCAGCAGCCTCCCGGGACAGGAAGATACGCAGTATTTT; CDR3: CASSLPGQEDTQYF
D: .; size: .; J: TRBJ2-1; V: TRBV7-8; DNA: TGTGCCAGCAGCTTTCTACCGAGGGATGAGCAGTTCTTC; CDR3: CASSFLPRDEQFF
D: TRBD2; size: .; J: TRBJ2-3; V: TRBV3-1/TRBV3-2; DNA: TGTGCCAGCAGCCAGCGACTAGCGGGGGCCCAGAACACAGATACGCAGTATTTT; CDR3: CASSQRLAGAQNTDTQYF
D: TRBD1; size: .; J: TRBJ1-2; V: TRBV19; DNA: TGTGCCAGTATCGAGACAGGGGGAGCTAACTATGGCTACACCTTC; CDR3: CASIETGGANYGYTF
D: .; size: few; J: TRBJ1-2; V: TRBV12-3/TRBV12-4; DNA: TGTGCCAGCACCCTAGATCAGGGTGGCTACACCTTC; CDR3: CASTLDQGGYTF
D: .; size: .; J: TRBJ2-1; V: TRBV9; DNA: TGTGCCAGCAGCGTAGCCTGGGGCTTGGGTGGCAATGAGCAGTTCTTC; CDR3: CASSVAWGLGGNEQFF
D: .; size: .; J: TRBJ2-2; V: TRBV5-1; DNA: TGCGCCAGCAGCCCCGAGGGCTCAACCGGGGAGCTGTTTTTT; CDR3: CASSPEGSTGELFF
D: .; size: .; J: TRBJ2-5; V: TRBV3-1/TRBV3-2; DNA: TGTGCCAGCAGCCAAGATGGGGGGGGCATCGAGACCCAGTACTTC; CDR3: CASSQDGGGIETQYF
D: TRBD2; size: .; J: TRBJ2-1; V: TRBV11-3; DNA: TGTGCCAGCAGCCCTACGGGGGGTAATGAGCAGTTCTTC; CDR3: CASSPTGGNEQFF
D: TRBD1; size: .; J: TRBJ2-3; V: TRBV30; DNA: TGTGCCTGGAGTGTAAGGACAGGGAAGTTGGATACGCAGTATTTT; CDR3: CAWSVRTGKLDTQYF
D: TRBD2; size: .; J: TRBJ2-7; V: TRBV19; DNA: TGTGCCAGTAGCGGATTCCTAGCGGGAGGGCCGGATAACGAGCAGTACTTC; CDR3: CASSGFLAGGPDNEQYF
D: .; size: .; J: TRBJ1-2; V: TRBV6-5; DNA: TGTGCCAGCAGTTTGACACCTAACTATGGCTACACCTTC; CDR3: CASSLTPNYGYTF
D: .; size: many; J: TRBJ2-1; V: TRBV24-1; DNA: TGTGCCACCAGTGATTTGGCCTACGGGGATAACTACAATGAGCAGTTCTTC; CDR3: CATSDLAYGDNYNEQFF
D: .; size: .; J: TRBJ2-5; V: TRBV2; DNA: TGTGCCAAGCAGGGAAGGGGAGAGACCCAGTACTTC; CDR3: CAKQGRGETQYF
D: TRBD1; size: .; J: TRBJ1-4; V: TRBV25-1; DNA: TGTGCCAGCAGTGTACCGGGACAGGGAGATGAAAAACTGTTTTTT; CDR3: CASSVPGQGDEKLFF